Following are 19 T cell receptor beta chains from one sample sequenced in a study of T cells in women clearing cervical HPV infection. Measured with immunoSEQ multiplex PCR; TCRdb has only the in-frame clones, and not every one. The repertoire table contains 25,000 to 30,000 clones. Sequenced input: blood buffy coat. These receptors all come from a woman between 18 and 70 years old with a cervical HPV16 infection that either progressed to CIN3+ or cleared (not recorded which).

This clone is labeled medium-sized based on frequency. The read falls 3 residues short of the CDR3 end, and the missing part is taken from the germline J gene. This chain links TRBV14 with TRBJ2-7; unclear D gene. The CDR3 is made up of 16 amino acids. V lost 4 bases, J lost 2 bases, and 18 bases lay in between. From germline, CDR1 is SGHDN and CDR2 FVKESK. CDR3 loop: CASSPSYWAGTYEQYF. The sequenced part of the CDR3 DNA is TGTGCCAGCAGCCCCTCATATTGGGCCGGCACCTACGAG.

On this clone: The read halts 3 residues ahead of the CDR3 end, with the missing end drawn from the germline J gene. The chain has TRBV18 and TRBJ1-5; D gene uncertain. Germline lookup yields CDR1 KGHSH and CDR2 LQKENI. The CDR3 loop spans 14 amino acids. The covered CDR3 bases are TGTGCCAGCTCAGCTACAGAAAACACAGATCCC. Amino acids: CASSATENTDP. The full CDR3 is CASSATENTDPQHF.

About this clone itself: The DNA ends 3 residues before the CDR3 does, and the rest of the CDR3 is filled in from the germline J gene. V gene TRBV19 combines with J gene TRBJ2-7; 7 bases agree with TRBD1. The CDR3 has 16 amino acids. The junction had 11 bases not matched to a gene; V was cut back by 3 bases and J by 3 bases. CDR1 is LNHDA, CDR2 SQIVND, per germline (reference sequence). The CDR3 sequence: CASSILGQSLGYEQYF. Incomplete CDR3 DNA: TGTGCCAGTAGTATCTTGGGACAGTCCCTGGGCTACGAG.

CDR3 DNA (partial): TGCGCCAGCAGCTTGGGGACTAACCAAGAGACC. Translating gives CASSLGTNQET. The full CDR3 reads CASSLGTNQETQYF. The gene calls are TRBV5-1 and TRBJ2-5, with D possibly being TRBD2 (6 bases). The read terminates 3 residues before the CDR3 end, so the remaining end is supplied by the germline J gene. Germline V gene data show CDR1 as SGHRS and CDR2 as YFSETQ. Between the trimmed V and J ends, which lost 0 bases and 0 bases, there was a span of 6 bases. This CDR3 region has 14 residues.

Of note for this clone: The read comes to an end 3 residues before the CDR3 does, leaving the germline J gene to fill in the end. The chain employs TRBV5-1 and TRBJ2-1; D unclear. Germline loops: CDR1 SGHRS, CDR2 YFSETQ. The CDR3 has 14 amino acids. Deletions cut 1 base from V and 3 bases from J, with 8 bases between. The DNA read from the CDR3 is TGCGCCAGCAGCTTGATGCAGAGCTACAATGAG. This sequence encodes CASSLMQSYNE. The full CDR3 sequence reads CASSLMQSYNEQFF.

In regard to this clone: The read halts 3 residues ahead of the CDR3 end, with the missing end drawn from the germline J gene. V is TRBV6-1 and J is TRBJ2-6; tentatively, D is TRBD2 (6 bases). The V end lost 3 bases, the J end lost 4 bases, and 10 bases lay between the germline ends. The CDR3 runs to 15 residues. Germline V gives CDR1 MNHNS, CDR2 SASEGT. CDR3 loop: CASSDRGWGANVLTF. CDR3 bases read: TGTGCCAGCAGTGATCGGGGGTGGGGGGCCAACGTC.

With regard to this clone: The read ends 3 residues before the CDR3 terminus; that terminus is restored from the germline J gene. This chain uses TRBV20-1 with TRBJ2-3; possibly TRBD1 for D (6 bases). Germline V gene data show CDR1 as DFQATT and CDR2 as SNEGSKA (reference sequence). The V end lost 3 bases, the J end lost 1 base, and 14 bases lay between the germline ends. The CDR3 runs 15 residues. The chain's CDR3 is CSASPRGRGTDTQYF. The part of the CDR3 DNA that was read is TGCAGTGCTAGTCCCAGGGGTCGAGGCACAGATACG.

The CDR3 bases that were read are TGCAGTGGTCAAGCGGAGAGCCTAAATGAG. As protein: CSGQAESLNE. The complete CDR3 protein is CSGQAESLNEQFF. The V and J genes are TRBV20-1 and TRBJ2-1; maybe TRBD2 (5 bases). The read gets to within 3 residues of the CDR3 end, and the germline J gene fills in the rest. V lost 7 bases to trimming and J lost 7 bases, with 17 bases between them. CDR3 length: 13 amino acids. Germline CDR1 and CDR2: DFQATT and SNEGSKA (reference sequence).

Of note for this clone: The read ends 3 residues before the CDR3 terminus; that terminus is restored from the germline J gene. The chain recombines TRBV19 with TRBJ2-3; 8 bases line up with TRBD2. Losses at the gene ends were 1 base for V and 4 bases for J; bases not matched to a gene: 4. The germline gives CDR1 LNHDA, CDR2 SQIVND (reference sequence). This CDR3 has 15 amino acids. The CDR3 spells CASSIGGRLSDTQYF. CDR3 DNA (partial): TGTGCCAGTAGTATAGGCGGGAGGCTTTCAGATACG.

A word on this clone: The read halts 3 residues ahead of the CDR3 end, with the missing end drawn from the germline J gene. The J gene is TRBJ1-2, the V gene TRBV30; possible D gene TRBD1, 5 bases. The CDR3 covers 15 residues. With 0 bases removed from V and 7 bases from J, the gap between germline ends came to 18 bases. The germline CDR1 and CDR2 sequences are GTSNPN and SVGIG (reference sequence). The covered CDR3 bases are TGTGCCTGGAGTGTACCCTTCGGGCAGGGATCTGGC. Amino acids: CAWSVPFGQGSG. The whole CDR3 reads CAWSVPFGQGSGYTF. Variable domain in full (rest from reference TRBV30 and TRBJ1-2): SQTIHQWPATLVQPVGSPLSLECTVEGTSNPNLYWYRQAAGRGLQLLFYSVGIGQISSEVPQNLSASRPQDRQFILSSKKLLLSDSGFYLCAWSVPFGQGSGYTFGSGTRLTVV.

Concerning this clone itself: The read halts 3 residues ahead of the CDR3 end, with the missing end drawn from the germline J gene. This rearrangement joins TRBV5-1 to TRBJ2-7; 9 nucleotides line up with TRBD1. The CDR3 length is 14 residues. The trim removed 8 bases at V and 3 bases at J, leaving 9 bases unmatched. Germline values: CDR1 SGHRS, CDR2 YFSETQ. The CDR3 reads CASSGQGGGYEQYF. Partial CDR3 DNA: TGCGCCAGTTCGGGACAGGGAGGGGGCTACGAG.

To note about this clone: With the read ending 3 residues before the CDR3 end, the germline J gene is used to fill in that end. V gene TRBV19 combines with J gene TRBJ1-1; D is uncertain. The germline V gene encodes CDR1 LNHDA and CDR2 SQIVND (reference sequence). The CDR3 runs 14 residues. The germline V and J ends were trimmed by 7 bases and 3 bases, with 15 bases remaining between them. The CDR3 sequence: CASILSSWYTEAFF. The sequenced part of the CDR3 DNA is TGTGCCAGTATCCTATCGAGCTGGTACACTGAA.

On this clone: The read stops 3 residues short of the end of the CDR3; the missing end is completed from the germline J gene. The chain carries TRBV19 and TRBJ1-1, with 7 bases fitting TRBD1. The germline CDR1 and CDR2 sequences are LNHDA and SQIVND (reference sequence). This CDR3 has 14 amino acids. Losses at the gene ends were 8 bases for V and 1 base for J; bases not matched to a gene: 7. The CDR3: CASETGSRNTEAFF. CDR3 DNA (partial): TGTGCCAGTGAGACAGGGTCGCGGAACACTGAA. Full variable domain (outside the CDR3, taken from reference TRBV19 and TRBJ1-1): DGGITQSPKYLFRKEGQNVTLSCEQNLNHDAMYWYRQDPGQGLRLIYYSQIVNDFQKGDIAEGYSVSREKKESFPLTVTSAQKNPTAFYLCASETGSRNTEAFFGQGTRLTVV.

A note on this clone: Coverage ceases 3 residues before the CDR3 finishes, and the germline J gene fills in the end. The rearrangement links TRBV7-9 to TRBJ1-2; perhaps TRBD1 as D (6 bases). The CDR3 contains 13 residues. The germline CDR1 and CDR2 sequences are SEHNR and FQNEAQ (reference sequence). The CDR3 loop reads CASSHNRENDYTF. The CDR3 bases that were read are TGTGCCAGCAGCCATAACAGGGAGAACGAC.

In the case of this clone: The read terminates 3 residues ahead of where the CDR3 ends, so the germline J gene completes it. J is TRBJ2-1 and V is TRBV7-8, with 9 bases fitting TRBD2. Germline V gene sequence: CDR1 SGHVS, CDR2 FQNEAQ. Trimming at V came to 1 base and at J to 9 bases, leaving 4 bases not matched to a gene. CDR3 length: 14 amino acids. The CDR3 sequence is CASSLGGTSPEQFF. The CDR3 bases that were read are TGTGCCAGCAGCTTAGGGGGGACTAGCCCTGAG.

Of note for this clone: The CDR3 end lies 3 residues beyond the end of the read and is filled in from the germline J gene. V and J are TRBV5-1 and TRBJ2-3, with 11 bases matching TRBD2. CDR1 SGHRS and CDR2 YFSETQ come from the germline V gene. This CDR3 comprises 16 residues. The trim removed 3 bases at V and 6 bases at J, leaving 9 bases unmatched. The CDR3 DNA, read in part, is TGCGCCAGCAGCTCCTTAGCGGGAGGGAAGGCGGATACG. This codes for CASSSLAGGKADT. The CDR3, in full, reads CASSSLAGGKADTQYF.

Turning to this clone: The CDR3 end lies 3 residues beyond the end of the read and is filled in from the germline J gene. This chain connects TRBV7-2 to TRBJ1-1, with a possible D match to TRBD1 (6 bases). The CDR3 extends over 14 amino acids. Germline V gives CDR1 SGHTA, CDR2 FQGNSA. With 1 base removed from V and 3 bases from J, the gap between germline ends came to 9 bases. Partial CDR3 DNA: TGTGCCAGCAGCTTAGTCAGGGGTGACACTGAA. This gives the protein CASSLVRGDTE. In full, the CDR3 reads CASSLVRGDTEAFF.

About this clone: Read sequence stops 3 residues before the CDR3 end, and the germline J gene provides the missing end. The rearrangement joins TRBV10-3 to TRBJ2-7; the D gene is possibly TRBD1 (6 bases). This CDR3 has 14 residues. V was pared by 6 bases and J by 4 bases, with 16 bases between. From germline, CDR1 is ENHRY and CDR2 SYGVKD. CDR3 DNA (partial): TGTGCCATCAGGGCCGGATGGACAGATTACGAG. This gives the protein CAIRAGWTDYE. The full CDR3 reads CAIRAGWTDYEQYF.

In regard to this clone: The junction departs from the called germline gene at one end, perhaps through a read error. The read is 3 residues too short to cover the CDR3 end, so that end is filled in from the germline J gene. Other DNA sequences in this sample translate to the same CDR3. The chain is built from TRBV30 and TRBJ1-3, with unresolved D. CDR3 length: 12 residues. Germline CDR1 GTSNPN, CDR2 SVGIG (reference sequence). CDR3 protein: CAWGERGNTIYF. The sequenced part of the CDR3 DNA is TGTGCCTGGGGAGAGCGCGGAAACACA.